Below are 30 T cell receptor beta chains sequenced from a single sample in a study of spatial heterogeneity in lung cancer. Stated time point: sample taken at primary tumor resection. Antigen specificity for these receptors is unknown. TCRdb reanalysed the 5' RACE reads using MiXCR and keeps one entry per CDR3 protein. Of about 27,000 distinct CDR3 sequences listed, around 7% are singletons. Points from the study as a whole: It was found that expanded intratumoral alpha and beta TCR counts tracked tumor mutation counts.

The source material was lung tumor tissue, sampled at surgery. The receptor source for this set is a male donor with early-stage non-small cell lung cancer.

In this sample, this clonotype turned up a few times. The chain uses TRBV7-2 and TRBJ1-3, with 7 bases matching TRBD1. Losses at the gene ends were 9 bases for V and 0 bases for J; bases not matched to a gene: 14. CDR1 SGHTA and CDR2 FQGNSA come from the germline V gene. The CDR3 covers 17 residues. CDR3 region: CASGPSGTVSSGNTIYF. CDR3 nucleotide sequence: TGTGCCAGTGGACCTTCCGGGACAGTGAGCTCTGGAAACACCATATATTTT.

This chain links TRBV7-2 with TRBJ1-3, with TRBD1 identical over 7 bases. Germline V gene sequence: CDR1 SGHTA, CDR2 FQGNSA. J gave up 2 bases and V 6 bases, and 7 bases lay outside the gene matches. The CDR3 is 15 residues long. The CDR3: CASSYGTVTGNTIYF. DNA of the CDR3: TGTGCCAGCAGTTATGGGACAGTTACTGGAAACACCATATATTTT.

This clonotype turned up a few times. V gene TRBV13 combines with J gene TRBJ2-7; D uncertain. V was trimmed by 2 bases and J by 10 bases, leaving 12 bases between them. The CDR3 is made up of 12 amino acids. Germline lookup yields CDR1 PRHDT and CDR2 FYEKMQ (reference sequence). In DNA form, the CDR3 reads TGTGCCAGCAGCTTACGGGCCTCACGTCAGTACTTC. It codes for CASSLRASRQYF.

The table lists this clonotype with a few counts. The gene calls are TRBV7-9 and TRBJ2-3; TRBD1 might be the D (6 bases). V was pared by 1 base and J by 2 bases, with 13 bases between. The CDR3 has 16 amino acids. Germline V gene data show CDR1 as SEHNR and CDR2 as FQNEAQ (reference sequence). CDR3 amino acids: CASSLGRNRDTDTQYF. As DNA, the CDR3 is TGTGCCAGCAGCTTAGGGAGGAACAGGGACACAGATACGCAGTATTTT.

This clonotype was observed a few times. The chain carries TRBV5-6 and TRBJ2-1, with a tentative D call TRBD1 (6 bases). The V gene lost 2 bases and the J gene lost 8 bases, with 11 bases spanning the gap. From germline, CDR1 is SGHDT and CDR2 YYEEEE. This CDR3 spans 13 amino acids. CDR3 coding DNA: TGTGCCAGCAGCTTCTACAGGGTGGATGAGCAGTTCTTC. Its translation is CASSFYRVDEQFF. Based on the CDR3 plus reference TRBV5-6 and TRBJ2-1, the full variable domain is DAGVTQSPTHLIKTRGQQVTLRCSPKSGHDTVSWYQQALGQGPQFIFQYYEEEERQRGNFPDRFSGHQFPNYSSELNVNALLLGDSALYLCASSFYRVDEQFFGPGTRLTVL.

This clonotype was seen repeatedly, ten times or more. This chain uses TRBV28 with TRBJ1-1, with a possible D match to TRBD1 (5 bases). CDR1 is MDHEN, CDR2 SYDVKM, per germline. The germline V and J ends were trimmed by 4 bases and 3 bases, with 18 bases remaining between them. This CDR3 is built from 16 residues. CDR3 region: CASSSLPGPGDTEAFF. In DNA, the CDR3 is TGTGCCAGCAGTTCCCTGCCGGGGCCGGGCGACACTGAAGCTTTCTTT.

This clonotype was picked up many times. The chain links TRBV28 to TRBJ1-1, with D unclear. V was clipped by 4 bases and J by 10 bases, with 13 bases between them. The CDR3 totals 12 residues. The germline gives CDR1 MDHEN, CDR2 SYDVKM. The CDR3 region has the DNA TGTGCCAGCAGTTCACGGGTTTTCGGAGCTTTCTTT. This translates into CASSSRVFGAFF.

The rearrangement joins TRBV14 to TRBJ2-3; D possibly corresponds to TRBD2 (7 bases). The germline gives CDR1 SGHDN, CDR2 FVKESK. V lost 4 bases to trimming and J lost 0 bases, with 17 bases between them. The CDR3 spans 17 residues. CDR3 region: CASSPRGAHPSTDTQYF. The CDR3 DNA follows: TGTGCCAGCAGCCCACGGGGGGCCCACCCTAGCACAGATACGCAGTATTTT.

This clonotype showed up many times. This chain joins TRBV5-1 and TRBJ1-1, with 9 bases fitting TRBD1. Germline values: CDR1 SGHRS, CDR2 YFSETQ. The ends lost 4 bases at V and 4 bases at J; junction bases unmatched: 5. This CDR3 comprises 14 residues. This chain's CDR3 is CASSVTTGGTEAFF. The CDR3 bases are TGCGCCAGCAGCGTCACGACAGGGGGCACTGAAGCTTTCTTT.

This clonotype was detected many times. The V call is TRBV12-3 or TRBV12-4, the J call TRBJ2-7, with 8 nucleotides matching TRBD1. This CDR3 contains 15 residues. The V gene end was trimmed by 3 bases and the J gene end by 0 bases; junction bases not matched to a gene: 4. CDR3 amino acids: CASSFSGGLSYEQYF. CDR3 nucleotides: TGTGCCAGCAGTTTTTCAGGGGGCCTCTCCTACGAGCAGTACTTC.

This clonotype appeared many times. The rearrangement joins TRBV4-1 to TRBJ1-5; D gene ambiguous. This CDR3 comprises 13 residues. Trimming shortened V by 3 bases and J by 3 bases, and 6 bases separated the two germline ends. Germline CDR1 is MGHRA and CDR2 is YSYEKL. DNA for the CDR3: TGCGCCAGCAGCCAGGGTTTCAATCAGCCCCAGCATTTT. Translated, it gives CASSQGFNQPQHF.

This clonotype was detected ten times or more. The gene calls are TRBV24-1 and TRBJ2-2; D might be TRBD2 (5 bases). CDR1 and CDR2 (germline): KGHDR, SFDVKD. The V end was cut by 9 bases, the J end by 7 bases, with 5 bases between. The CDR3 has 10 amino acids. CDR3 residues: CATGSGELFF. CDR3 sequence (DNA): TGTGCCACCGGGAGCGGGGAGCTGTTTTTT.

This clonotype was counted at least ten times. J is TRBJ2-3 and V is TRBV6-5; 13 bases match TRBD2. CDR1 and CDR2 from the germline V gene are MNHEY and SVGAGI. CDR3 length: 15 residues. Losses at the gene ends were 7 bases for V and 9 bases for J; bases not matched to a gene: 10. The CDR3 loop reads CASTFTSGGAGTQYF. The CDR3 nucleotides are TGTGCCAGCACTTTCACTAGCGGGGGGGCAGGAACGCAGTATTTT.

This clonotype was observed at least ten times. This chain uses TRBV7-2 with TRBJ1-2; the D gene is possibly TRBD1 (5 bases). The length of the CDR3 is 13 residues. The V end was cut by 5 bases, the J end by 1 base, with 8 bases between. The germline CDR1 and CDR2 sequences are SGHTA and FQGNSA. The DNA for the CDR3 is TGTGCCAGCAGCCCAGACAGTAACTATGGCTACACCTTC. It translates to CASSPDSNYGYTF.

This clonotype has at least ten counts. The chain links TRBV20-1 to TRBJ2-3; 9 bases line up with TRBD2. Germline V gene data show CDR1 as DFQATT and CDR2 as SNEGSKA (reference sequence). There are 13 residues in the CDR3. Losses at the gene ends were 6 bases for V and 2 bases for J; bases not matched to a gene: 3. Here the CDR3 DNA reads TGCAGTGCCTTAGCGGGGGACACAGATACGCAGTATTTT. Translation gives CSALAGDTDTQYF.

This clonotype occurred once. The chain couples TRBV7-7 to TRBJ1-1; unclear D gene. The CDR3 is made up of 13 amino acids. In germline, CDR1 is SSHAT, CDR2 FNYEAQ (reference sequence). Between the trimmed V and J ends, which lost 5 bases and 0 bases, there was a span of 7 bases. The chain's CDR3 is CASSRDMNTEAFF. CDR3 nucleotide sequence: TGTGCCAGCAGCCGAGATATGAACACTGAAGCTTTCTTT.

The genes are TRBV29-1 and TRBJ2-7; a possible D gene is TRBD1 (6 bases). The CDR3 runs to 13 residues. CDR1 is SQVTM, CDR2 ANQGSEA, per germline. The V end was cut by 4 bases, the J end by 5 bases, with 15 bases between. This CDR3 reads CSVVHLGGNEQYF. The CDR3 DNA reads as TGCAGCGTTGTACACTTAGGGGGTAACGAGCAGTACTTC.

This clonotype was observed a few times. The genes are TRBV4-3 and TRBJ2-4; 7 positions agree with TRBD2. V dropped 1 base and J dropped 8; count of bases not matched to a gene: 8. Germline V lookup: CDR1 LGHNA, CDR2 YSLEER. The CDR3 has 15 amino acids. Here the CDR3 reads CASSQVRGDVDIQYF. The CDR3 DNA sequence: TGCGCCAGCAGCCAAGTTCGGGGGGACGTGGACATTCAGTACTTC.

This clonotype showed up many times. The gene calls are TRBV11-2 and TRBJ1-1, with a tentative D call TRBD1 (5 bases). Germline CDR1 SGHAT, CDR2 FQNNGV. V was clipped by 3 bases and J by 0 bases, with 8 bases between them. The CDR3 sequence is 14 residues long. Here the CDR3 DNA reads TGTGCCAGCAGCTTGGTCAGGGTGAACACTGAAGCTTTCTTT. This codes for CASSLVRVNTEAFF.

The table lists this clonotype with many counts. The chain couples TRBV29-1 to TRBJ2-1; 10 bases line up with TRBD1. Germline CDR1 reads SQVTM; CDR2 reads ANQGSEA. With V trimmed by 7 bases and J by 3 bases, 9 bases remained unmatched. CDR3 length: 15 amino acids. The CDR3 DNA reads as TGCAGCGCGGAAAGGAGGGACAGGGGCTACAATGAGCAGTTCTTC. Translation: CSAERRDRGYNEQFF.

The chain links TRBV29-1 to TRBJ1-2; 10 bases fit TRBD1. Germline CDR1 is SQVTM and CDR2 is ANQGSEA. Trimming at V came to 6 bases and at J to 5 bases, leaving 12 bases not matched to a gene. There are 15 residues in the CDR3. The chain's CDR3 is CSVAGTGASSYGYTF. CDR3 bases: TGCAGCGTCGCCGGGACAGGGGCCTCTAGTTATGGCTACACCTTC.

The chain uses TRBV6-6 and TRBJ2-7; 7 bases fit TRBD1. The germline V gene encodes CDR1 MNHNY and CDR2 SVGAGI (reference sequence). With 5 bases clipped from V and 5 bases from J, the junction kept 3 bases outside the gene matches. CDR3 size: 12 residues. The CDR3 region is CASSQQGNEQYF. In DNA form, the CDR3 reads TGTGCCAGCAGTCAACAGGGGAACGAGCAGTACTTC.

Many counts were recorded for this clonotype. The rearrangement joins TRBV7-2 to TRBJ2-5; D gene uncertain. CDR1 and CDR2 from the germline V gene are SGHTA and FQGNSA. This CDR3 has 13 residues. Trimming pared 3 bases from V and 5 bases from J, leaving 10 bases between. The CDR3, as DNA: TGTGCCAGCAGCTTCCGTAGGGATGAGACCCAGTACTTC. Protein sequence: CASSFRRDETQYF.

The chain links TRBV5-1 to TRBJ2-7; tentative D call: TRBD1 (5 bases). CDR3 size: 14 residues. Trimming shortened V by 6 bases and J by 3 bases, and 16 bases separated the two germline ends. Germline V gene data show CDR1 as SGHRS and CDR2 as YFSETQ. For the CDR3, the DNA is TGCGCCAGCACATTGGGGCCACAAAGCTACGAGCAGTACTTC. Its protein is CASTLGPQSYEQYF.

This clonotype was counted a few times. The chain uses TRBV3-1 and TRBJ2-2; D is ambiguous. With 1 base removed from V and 8 bases from J, the gap between germline ends came to 11 bases. The CDR3 totals 14 residues. The germline V gene has CDR1 LGHDT and CDR2 YNNKEL (reference sequence). The CDR3: CASSQGQSWGELFF. DNA for the CDR3: TGTGCCAGCAGCCAAGGTCAAAGTTGGGGGGAGCTGTTTTTT.

This clonotype was picked up many times. The chain uses TRBV6-2 or TRBV6-3 and TRBJ1-4; perhaps TRBD1 as D (5 bases). CDR1 and CDR2 from the germline V gene are MNHEY and SVGEGT. Trimming removed 6 bases from V and 8 bases from J, with 13 bases in between. The CDR3 contains 13 residues. The CDR3 spells CASRPSGTEKLFF. Here the CDR3 DNA reads TGTGCCAGCAGACCCTCGGGGACGGAAAAACTGTTTTTT.

This clonotype was counted many times. V and J are TRBV5-1 and TRBJ1-2; the match to TRBD1 covers 7 bases. Losses at the gene ends were 4 bases for V and 0 bases for J; bases not matched to a gene: 9. The CDR3 is 16 residues long. Germline assignment: CDR1 SGHRS and CDR2 YFSETQ. In nucleotides, the CDR3 is TGCGCCAGCAGCCTACGCCTGACAGGGACTAACTATGGCTACACCTTC. Amino acid sequence: CASSLRLTGTNYGYTF.

Ten or more counts support this clonotype. The chain combines TRBV5-4 with TRBJ1-6; the D gene is possibly TRBD1 (5 bases). Trimming took 4 bases from V and 7 from J, leaving 15 bases between them. There are 15 residues in the CDR3. In germline, CDR1 is SGHNT, CDR2 YYREEE (reference sequence). The CDR3: CASSLPGTDNSPLHF. The CDR3 bases are TGTGCCAGCAGCCTACCAGGGACGGACAATTCACCCCTCCACTTT.

The table lists this clonotype with many counts. The rearrangement uses TRBV10-3 and TRBJ2-1, with 9 bases lining up with TRBD1. After removal of 4 bases from V and 5 bases from J, the junction contained 6 bases not matched to a gene. The length of the CDR3 is 15 residues. From germline, CDR1 is ENHRY and CDR2 SYGVKD. CDR3 in amino acids: CAISGPDRGNNEQFF. CDR3 in DNA: TGTGCCATCAGTGGGCCGGACAGGGGAAACAATGAGCAGTTCTTC.

V and J are TRBV4-3 and TRBJ1-3; weak D call: TRBD1 (5 bases). This CDR3 contains 14 residues. Germline assignment: CDR1 LGHNA and CDR2 YSLEER. V lost 0 bases, J lost 5 bases, and 8 bases lay in between. The CDR3 bases are TGCGCCAGCAGCCAAGAGGCAGGGAGAAACACCATATATTTT. Encoded protein: CASSQEAGRNTIYF.